Each of the 32 T cell receptor beta chains below was sequenced from the same sample in a study of T-cell memory formation after mild COVID-19. TCRdb used MiXCR to reprocess the 5' RACE reads, holding one entry per CDR3 protein. The repertoire holds about 150,000 distinct CDR3 sequences, about 14% seen once, with roughly 13% in the top ten. Sequencing input: PBMCs or a T cell subset sorted from them (not recorded which). These receptors originate from an adult woman who had mild COVID-19 (a few samples of this study predate the infection). Cell type and time point are not known.

This clonotype was observed at least ten times. The V and J genes are TRBV29-1 and TRBJ1-2, with 9 bases identical to TRBD1. The CDR3 totals 16 residues. The germline V gene encodes CDR1 SQVTM and CDR2 ANQGSEA. The V segment lost 4 bases and the J segment 0 bases; nucleotides outside the gene matches: 9. In nucleotides, the CDR3 is TGCAGCGTTGGCGGGACAGGGAATCTAGCTAACTATGGCTACACCTTC. Protein product: CSVGGTGNLANYGYTF. The full variable domain, with the rest looked up from reference TRBV29-1 and TRBJ1-2, is SAVISQKPSRDICQRGTSLTIQCQVDSQVTMMFWYRQQPGQSLTLIATANQGSEATYESGFVIDKFPISRPNLTFSTLTVSNMSPEDSSIYLCSVGGTGNLANYGYTFGSGTRLTVV.

The chain has TRBV19 and TRBJ2-7; 8 nucleotides align to TRBD2. This CDR3 contains 13 residues. J was trimmed by 7 bases and V by 6 bases; bases with no gene match: 8. The V gene's germline CDR1 is LNHDA and CDR2 SQIVND (reference sequence). CDR3 sequence (DNA): TGTGCCAGTAGGGCAAGCGGGAGTGGGGAGCAGTACTTC. Protein sequence: CASRASGSGEQYF.

This clonotype was counted between two and nine times. CDR3 coding DNA: TGTGCCAGCAGGAAAGCGGGGGGCCCAGATACGCAGTATTTT. Protein: CASRKAGGPDTQYF. V is TRBV12-3 or TRBV12-4 and J is TRBJ2-3; 9 bases match TRBD2. After removal of 6 bases from V and 4 bases from J, the junction contained 5 bases not matched to a gene. CDR3 length: 14 residues.

V is TRBV6-5 and J is TRBJ2-1, with D perhaps matching TRBD2 (6 bases). This CDR3 is built from 13 residues. Trimming shortened V by 8 bases and J by 5 bases, and 13 bases separated the two germline ends. Germline V gives CDR1 MNHEY, CDR2 SVGAGI. In DNA, the CDR3 is TGTGCCAGCGCAGCGGGCAGAGACAATGAGCAGTTCTTC. Translated: CASAAGRDNEQFF.

This clonotype was seen more than once but under ten times. The rearrangement uses TRBV4-1 and TRBJ2-7; 9 bases line up with TRBD1. The CDR3 runs 15 residues. J lost 4 bases, V lost 4 bases, and 8 bases had no gene match. CDR1 is MGHRA, CDR2 YSYEKL, per germline. This CDR3 is CASSPGGDRAYEQYF. In DNA form, the CDR3 reads TGCGCCAGCAGCCCTGGGGGGGACAGGGCGTACGAGCAGTACTTC.

V gene TRBV2 combines with J gene TRBJ2-7, with D perhaps assigned TRBD1 or TRBD2 (5 bases each). V was trimmed by 2 bases and J by 5 bases, leaving 10 bases between them. Germline V lookup: CDR1 SNHLY, CDR2 FYNNEI. The CDR3 is made up of 13 amino acids. This CDR3 reads CASSEFGTNEQYF. CDR3 nucleotides: TGTGCCAGCAGTGAATTTGGGACGAACGAGCAGTACTTC. Filled out from reference TRBV2 and TRBJ2-7, the complete variable domain reads EPEVTQTPSHQVTQMGQEVILRCVPISNHLYFYWYRQILGQKVEFLVSFYNNEISEKSEIFDDQFSVERPDGSNFTLKIRSTKLEDSAMYFCASSEFGTNEQYFGPGTRLTVT.

This clonotype was seen a few times. The V and J genes are TRBV19 and TRBJ1-1; D possibly corresponds to TRBD1 (6 bases). Germline V CDR1 and CDR2: LNHDA, SQIVND (reference sequence). The CDR3 sequence is 14 residues long. The V and J ends lost 7 bases and 0 bases respectively, with 12 bases between them. The CDR3 coding sequence is TGTGCCAGTACCCCGGGACAATTGAACACTGAAGCTTTCTTT. Translating it yields CASTPGQLNTEAFF.

The rearrangement links TRBV3-1 to TRBJ2-1; 10 bases map to TRBD2. This CDR3 contains 16 residues. The ends lost 2 bases at V and 11 bases at J; junction bases unmatched: 12. In germline, CDR1 is LGHDT, CDR2 YNNKEL (reference sequence). The CDR3 DNA sequence: TGTGCCAGCAGCCAACGGGAAGCGGGAGGGGGGCTGAAGCAGTTCTTC. This gives the protein CASSQREAGGGLKQFF.

The V call is TRBV4-2, the J call TRBJ1-5, with D uncertain. The CDR3 sequence is 16 residues long. Per germline, CDR1 LGHNA and CDR2 YNFKEQ. V lost 4 bases and J 3 bases, leaving 16 bases between the germline ends. CDR3 DNA: TGTGCCAGCAGCCTTACCTCGGGAGAGAACAATCAGCCCCAGCATTTT. This gives the protein CASSLTSGENNQPQHF.

A note on this clonotype: A much larger clone lies one base from this, so it may be a read error. The rearrangement uses TRBV7-8 and TRBJ2-1; 15 nucleotides match TRBD2. The CDR3 totals 19 residues. V gave up 5 bases and J gave up 3 bases; unmatched junction bases: 11. Germline V gene data show CDR1 as SGHVS and CDR2 as FQNEAQ. This CDR3 reads CASSEEGLAGGTYYNEQFF. The CDR3 coding sequence is TGTGCCAGCAGCGAGGAAGGACTAGCGGGAGGGACCTACTACAATGAGCAGTTCTTC. The whole variable domain, filled in from reference TRBV7-8 and TRBJ2-1, reads GAGVSQSPRYKVAKRGQDVALRCDPISGHVSLFWYQQALGQGPEFLTYFQNEAQLDKSGLPSDRFFAERPEGSVSTLKIQRTQQEDSAVYLCASSEEGLAGGTYYNEQFFGPGTRLTVL.

Written as DNA, the CDR3 is TGTGCCAGCAGCTCCCTCGGGAGGGGGCGACTCACCGGGGAGCTGTTTTTT. Its protein product is CASSSLGRGRLTGELFF. The chain carries TRBV7-3 and TRBJ2-2, with a tentative D call TRBD2 (8 bases). CDR1 is SGHTA, CDR2 FQGTGA, per germline. This CDR3 has 17 residues. Trimming removed 4 bases at V and 4 bases at J, with 19 bases between.

The sample holds a few counts of this clonotype. The chain recombines TRBV11-2 with TRBJ2-3; D may be TRBD2 (6 bases). The CDR3 totals 15 residues. Germline lookup yields CDR1 SGHAT and CDR2 FQNNGV. V was clipped by 6 bases and J by 0 bases, with 13 bases between them. CDR3 DNA: TGTGCCAGCAGTCCGACCGGGGGAAGCACAGATACGCAGTATTTT. As protein: CASSPTGGSTDTQYF.

As DNA, the CDR3 is TGTGCCAGCAGTTACGGGTTGAAGTACGAGCAGTACTTC. This translates into CASSYGLKYEQYF. This sequence joins TRBV6-6 and TRBJ2-7; D remains unclear. Germline assignment: CDR1 MNHNY and CDR2 SVGAGI (reference sequence). Deletions cut 2 bases from V and 4 bases from J, with 9 bases between. The CDR3 length is 13 residues.

The rearrangement links TRBV20-1 to TRBJ2-7; D is unresolved. V lost 2 bases to trimming and J lost 2 bases, with 16 bases between them. The CDR3 runs 15 residues. The germline CDR1 and CDR2 sequences are DFQATT and SNEGSKA (reference sequence). CDR3 nucleotide sequence: TGCAGTGCTAGACTGCCGGACCTTACCCCCTACGAGCAGTACTTC. It codes for CSARLPDLTPYEQYF.

The chain joins TRBV5-5 to TRBJ1-1; the D gene is possibly TRBD1 (6 bases). Deletions cut 3 bases from V and 0 bases from J, with 15 bases between. The V gene's germline CDR1 is SGHKS and CDR2 YYEKEE (reference sequence). The CDR3 has 16 amino acids. The CDR3 is CASSWWAGALNTEAFF. CDR3 sequence (DNA): TGTGCCAGCAGCTGGTGGGCAGGGGCCTTGAACACTGAAGCTTTCTTT.

The chain joins TRBV12-3 or TRBV12-4 to TRBJ2-7, with D uncertain. V was pared by 6 bases and J by 2 bases, with 14 bases between. The CDR3 is made up of 14 amino acids. The CDR3 is CASSYQVGTYEQYF. The CDR3 bases are TGTGCCAGCAGCTACCAGGTTGGCACCTACGAGCAGTACTTC.

Only one count was recorded for this clonotype. V gene TRBV5-8 combines with J gene TRBJ1-1; D gene ambiguous. The CDR3 runs to 8 residues. Germline CDR1 SGHTS, CDR2 YDEGEE. V was trimmed by 2 bases and J by 14 bases, leaving 4 bases between them. The CDR3 loop is CASSLLFF. CDR3 sequence (DNA): TGTGCCAGCAGCTTATTATTCTTT.

This chain connects TRBV7-2 to TRBJ1-2; 8 bases fit TRBD1. V lost 0 bases to trimming and J lost 8 bases; unmatched junction nucleotides: 5. The CDR3 consists of 14 residues. Germline V gene data show CDR1 as SGHTA and CDR2 as FQGNSA. In nucleotides, the CDR3 is TGTGCCAGCAGCTTAGCTCAGGGGGCGGAAGGCTACACCTTC. Amino acid sequence: CASSLAQGAEGYTF.

This clonotype was seen more than once but under ten times. The rearrangement joins TRBV3-1 to TRBJ1-2; 7 bases map to TRBD1. The CDR3 runs 14 residues. CDR1 is LGHDT, CDR2 YNNKEL, per germline (reference sequence). V gave up 4 bases and J gave up 7 bases; unmatched junction bases: 9. The CDR3 protein is CASSPDGGGIGYTF. CDR3 nucleotide sequence: TGTGCCAGCAGCCCCGACGGAGGGGGCATTGGCTACACCTTC.

This clonotype was found many times. The chain is built from TRBV5-1 and TRBJ2-3; 7 bases are shared with TRBD1. V trimming: 0 bases; J trimming: 1 base; junction bases outside the gene matches: 2. CDR1 SGHRS and CDR2 YFSETQ come from the germline V gene. This CDR3 region has 15 residues. DNA for the CDR3: TGCGCCAGCAGCTTGGCCGGGACAGGCACAGATACGCAGTATTTT. Amino acid sequence: CASSLAGTGTDTQYF.

J is TRBJ1-4 and V is TRBV12-3 or TRBV12-4; D perhaps matches TRBD1 (6 bases). This CDR3 contains 16 residues. V was trimmed by 0 bases and J by 8 bases, leaving 16 bases between them. The CDR3 DNA reads TGTGCCAGCAGTTTAGCCCCAGGGGACGGCCCCGAAAAACTGTTTTTT. Translated: CASSLAPGDGPEKLFF.

CDR3 coding DNA: TGTGCCAGCAGTTTCGTGATGGACGGGGGTGAACAGTTCTTC. Amino acids: CASSFVMDGGEQFF. The chain joins TRBV12-3 or TRBV12-4 to TRBJ2-1; D is perhaps TRBD2 (6 bases). This CDR3 is 14 amino acids long. V dropped 3 bases and J dropped 13 bases, with 19 bases sitting between them.

The gene calls are TRBV29-1 and TRBJ1-4, with TRBD1 matching 7 bases. The CDR3 spans 14 residues. Germline V gene sequence: CDR1 SQVTM, CDR2 ANQGSEA. V was clipped by 7 bases and J by 10 bases; unmatched bases: 15. The CDR3 DNA follows: TGCAGCGCCCAGGGGGGTCTAGCTGAAGGAAAACTGTTTTTT. Translated: CSAQGGLAEGKLFF.

This clonotype was seen repeatedly, ten times or more. The V and J genes are TRBV20-1 and TRBJ1-1, with D possibly matching TRBD1 (5 bases). CDR1 and CDR2 (germline): DFQATT, SNEGSKA (reference sequence). V dropped 5 bases and J dropped 5 bases, with 15 bases sitting between them. This CDR3 has 13 amino acids. The CDR3 loop is CSAPLRGGTEAFF. The CDR3, as DNA: TGCAGTGCTCCCTTACGGGGGGGGACTGAAGCTTTCTTT.

This clonotype was recorded a few times. The chain links TRBV7-2 to TRBJ2-1; 10 bases line up with TRBD2. V gave up 2 bases and J gave up 9 bases; unmatched junction bases: 10. Looked up from germline, CDR1 is SGHTA and CDR2 is FQGNSA. This CDR3 region has 16 residues. CDR3 amino acids: CASSLRSGRAQGEQFF. The CDR3 coding sequence is TGTGCCAGCAGCTTACGGAGCGGGAGGGCTCAGGGTGAGCAGTTCTTC.

The rearrangement links TRBV19 to TRBJ2-7; 12 positions match TRBD1. The CDR3 loop spans 15 amino acids. The junction had 7 bases not matched to a gene; V was cut back by 3 bases and J by 7 bases. CDR1 is LNHDA, CDR2 SQIVND, per germline (reference sequence). The CDR3 coding sequence is TGTGCCAGTAGTATGGGACAGGGGGCAAAGATTGAGCAGTACTTC. As protein: CASSMGQGAKIEQYF.

CDR3 bases: TGTGCCAGCAGTTTATCCAGTCCGCTAGCGGGGGGGAGCTACGAGCAGTACTTC. Protein: CASSLSSPLAGGSYEQYF. The chain is built from TRBV27 and TRBJ2-7; 12 bases align to TRBD2. V was clipped by 0 bases and J by 3 bases; unmatched bases: 9. CDR1 and CDR2 from the germline V gene are MNHEY and SMNVEV (reference sequence). The CDR3 runs 18 residues.

There are a few counts of this clonotype. The chain recombines TRBV27 with TRBJ2-1; 12 bases map to TRBD2. V shed 4 bases, J shed 6 bases, and the junction held 13 bases outside the gene matches. This CDR3 has 18 residues. Germline V gene data show CDR1 as MNHEY and CDR2 as SMNVEV (reference sequence). CDR3 protein: CASSYVPPLAGGINEQFF. For the CDR3, the DNA is TGTGCCAGCAGTTACGTACCCCCCCTAGCGGGGGGGATCAATGAGCAGTTCTTC.

The chain's CDR3 is CASSYEREGQETQYF. The CDR3 DNA is TGTGCCAGCAGTTACGAGCGGGAGGGGCAAGAGACCCAGTACTTC. The chain recombines TRBV6-2 or TRBV6-3 with TRBJ2-5; TRBD2 matches at 10 bases. V shed 2 bases and J 2 bases; nucleotides not matched to a gene: 2. This CDR3 has 15 residues. From germline, CDR1 is MNHEY and CDR2 SVGEGT.

The rearrangement joins TRBV7-9 to TRBJ2-7; D perhaps matches TRBD1 (6 bases). The V gene's germline CDR1 is SEHNR and CDR2 FQNEAQ (reference sequence). The CDR3 is 12 residues long. Trimming stripped 5 bases from V and 7 bases from J, with 12 bases between. CDR3 sequence: CASSQTGSEQYF. CDR3 nucleotides: TGTGCCAGCAGCCAAACAGGGAGTGAGCAGTACTTC.

This clonotype was detected a few times. V usage is TRBV7-3 and J usage is TRBJ2-3; 9 nucleotides align to TRBD2. Germline V gene lookup returns CDR1 SGHTA and CDR2 FQGTGA. With V trimmed by 5 bases and J by 6 bases, 12 bases remained unmatched. The CDR3 contains 16 residues. CDR3 residues: CASSPAGGGASDTQYF. CDR3 nucleotide sequence: TGTGCCAGCAGCCCGGCAGGCGGGGGGGCCTCGGATACGCAGTATTTT.

The chain employs TRBV12-5 and TRBJ1-1, with 9 bases matching TRBD1. With 1 base clipped from V and 2 bases from J, the junction kept 8 bases outside the gene matches. Germline lookup yields CDR1 LGHNT and CDR2 FRNRAP. CDR3 length equals 17 residues. CDR3: CASGLATGGRVNTEAFF. The CDR3 region has the DNA TGTGCTAGTGGTTTGGCAACAGGGGGCCGGGTCAACACTGAAGCTTTCTTT.